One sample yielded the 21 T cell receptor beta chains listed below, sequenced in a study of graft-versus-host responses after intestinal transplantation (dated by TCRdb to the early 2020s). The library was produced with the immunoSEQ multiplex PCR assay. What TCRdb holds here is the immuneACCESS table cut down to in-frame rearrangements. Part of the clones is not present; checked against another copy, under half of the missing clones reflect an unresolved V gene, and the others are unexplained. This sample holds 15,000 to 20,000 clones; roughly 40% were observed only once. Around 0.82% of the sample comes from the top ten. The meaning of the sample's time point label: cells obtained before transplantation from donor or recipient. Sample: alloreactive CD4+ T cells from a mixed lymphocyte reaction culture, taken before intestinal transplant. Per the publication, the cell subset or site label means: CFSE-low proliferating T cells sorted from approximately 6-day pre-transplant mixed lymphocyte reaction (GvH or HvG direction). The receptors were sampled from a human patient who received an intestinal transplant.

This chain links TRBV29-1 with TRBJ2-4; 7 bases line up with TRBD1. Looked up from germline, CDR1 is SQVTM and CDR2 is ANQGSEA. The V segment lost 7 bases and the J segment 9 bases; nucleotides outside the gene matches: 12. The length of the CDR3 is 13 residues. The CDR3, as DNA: TGCAGCGCACTATACAGGGGAAGGGGCATTCAGTACTTC. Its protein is CSALYRGRGIQYF.

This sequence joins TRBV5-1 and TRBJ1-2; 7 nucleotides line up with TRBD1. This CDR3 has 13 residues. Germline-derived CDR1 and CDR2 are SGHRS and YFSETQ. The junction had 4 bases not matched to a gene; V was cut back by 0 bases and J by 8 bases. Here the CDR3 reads CASSLDRGGGYTF. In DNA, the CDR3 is TGCGCCAGCAGCTTGGACAGGGGTGGAGGCTACACCTTC.

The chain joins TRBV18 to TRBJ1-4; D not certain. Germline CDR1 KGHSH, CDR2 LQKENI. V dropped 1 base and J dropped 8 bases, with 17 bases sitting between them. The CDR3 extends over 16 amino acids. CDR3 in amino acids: CASSPRRTWNREKLFF. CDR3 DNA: TGTGCCAGCTCACCACGGAGGACCTGGAATCGGGAAAAACTGTTTTTT.

The CDR3 spells CASSPPGRSYGYTF. CDR3 DNA sequence: TGTGCCAGCAGCCCCCCCGGACGGAGCTATGGCTACACCTTC. This chain uses TRBV7-2 with TRBJ1-2; no firm D call. This CDR3 has 14 residues. The germline V gene encodes CDR1 SGHTA and CDR2 FQGNSA. V gave up 5 bases and J gave up 4 bases, with 14 bases separating them.

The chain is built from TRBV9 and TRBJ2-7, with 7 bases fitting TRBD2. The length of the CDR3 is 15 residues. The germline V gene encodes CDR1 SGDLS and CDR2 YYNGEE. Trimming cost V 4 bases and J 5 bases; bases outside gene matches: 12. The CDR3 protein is CASSSTAGRGNEQYF. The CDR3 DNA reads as TGTGCCAGCAGCTCCACCGCAGGGCGGGGGAACGAGCAGTACTTC.

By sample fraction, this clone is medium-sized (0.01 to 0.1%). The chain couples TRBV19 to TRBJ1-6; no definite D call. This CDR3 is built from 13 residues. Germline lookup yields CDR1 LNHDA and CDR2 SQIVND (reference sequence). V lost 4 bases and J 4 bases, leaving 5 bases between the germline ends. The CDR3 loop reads CASSRAYNSPLHF. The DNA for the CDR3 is TGTGCCAGTAGTAGGGCTTATAATTCACCCCTCCACTTT.

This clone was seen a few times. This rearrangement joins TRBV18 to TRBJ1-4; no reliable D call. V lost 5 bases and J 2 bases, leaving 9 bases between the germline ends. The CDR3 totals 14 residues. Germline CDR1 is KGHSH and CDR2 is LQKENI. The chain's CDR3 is CASSRQQTNEKLFF. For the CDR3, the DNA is TGTGCCAGCTCAAGGCAACAGACTAATGAAAAACTGTTTTTT.

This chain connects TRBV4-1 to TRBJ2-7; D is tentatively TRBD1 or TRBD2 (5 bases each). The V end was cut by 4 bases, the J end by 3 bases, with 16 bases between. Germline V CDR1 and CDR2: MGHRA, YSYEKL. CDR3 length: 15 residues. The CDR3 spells CASSRDPGADYEQYF. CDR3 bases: TGCGCCAGCAGCCGAGATCCCGGGGCTGACTACGAGCAGTACTTC.

CDR3 bases: TGTGCCAGCAGTTTCTCTACTAACTATGGCTACACCTTC. Translating gives CASSFSTNYGYTF. The chain employs TRBV27 and TRBJ1-2; no reliable D call. CDR3 size: 13 residues. Germline loops: CDR1 MNHEY, CDR2 SMNVEV (reference sequence). Trimming took 3 bases from V and 0 from J, leaving 5 bases between them.

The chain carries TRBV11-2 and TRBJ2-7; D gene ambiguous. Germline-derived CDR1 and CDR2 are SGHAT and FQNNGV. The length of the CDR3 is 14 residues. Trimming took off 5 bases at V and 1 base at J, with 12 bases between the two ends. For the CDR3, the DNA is TGTGCCAGCAGCGCCTCAGGTAAATCCTACGAGCAGTACTTC. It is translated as CASSASGKSYEQYF.

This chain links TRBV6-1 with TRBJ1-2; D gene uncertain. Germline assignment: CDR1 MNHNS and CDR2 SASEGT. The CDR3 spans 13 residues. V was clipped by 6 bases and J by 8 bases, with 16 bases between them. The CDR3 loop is CASSRTKWIGYTF. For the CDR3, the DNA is TGTGCCAGCAGCCGGACCAAATGGATCGGCTACACCTTC.

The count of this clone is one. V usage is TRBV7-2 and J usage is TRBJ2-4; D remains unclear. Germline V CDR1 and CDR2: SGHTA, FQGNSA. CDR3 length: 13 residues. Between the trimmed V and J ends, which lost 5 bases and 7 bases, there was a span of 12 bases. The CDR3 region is CASSLRARNIQYF. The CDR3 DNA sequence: TGTGCCAGCAGCCTCCGGGCTCGGAACATTCAGTACTTC.

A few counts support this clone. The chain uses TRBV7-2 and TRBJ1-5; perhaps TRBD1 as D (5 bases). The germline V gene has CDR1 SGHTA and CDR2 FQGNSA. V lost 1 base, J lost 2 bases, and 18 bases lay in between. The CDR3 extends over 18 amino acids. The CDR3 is CASSLVAGVRVGNQPQHF. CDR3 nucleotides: TGTGCCAGCAGCTTAGTGGCGGGGGTCAGGGTAGGCAATCAGCCCCAGCATTTT.

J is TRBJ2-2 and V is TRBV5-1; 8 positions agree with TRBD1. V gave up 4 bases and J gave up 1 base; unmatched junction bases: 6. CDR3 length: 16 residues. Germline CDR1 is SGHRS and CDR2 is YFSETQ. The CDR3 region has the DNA TGCGCCAGCAGCAAAGGGACAGGATTGAACACCGGGGAGCTGTTTTTT. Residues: CASSKGTGLNTGELFF. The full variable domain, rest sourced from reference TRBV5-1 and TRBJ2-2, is KAGVTQTPRYLIKTRGQQVTLSCSPISGHRSVSWYQQTPGQGLQFLFEYFSETQRNKGNFPGRFSGRQFSNSRSEMNVSTLELGDSALYLCASSKGTGLNTGELFFGEGSRLTVL.

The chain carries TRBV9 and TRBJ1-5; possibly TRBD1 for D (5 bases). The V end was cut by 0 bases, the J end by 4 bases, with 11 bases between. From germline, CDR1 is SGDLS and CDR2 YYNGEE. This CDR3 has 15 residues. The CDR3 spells CASSVAGRTNQPQHF. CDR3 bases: TGTGCCAGCAGCGTAGCGGGACGGACAAATCAGCCCCAGCATTTT.

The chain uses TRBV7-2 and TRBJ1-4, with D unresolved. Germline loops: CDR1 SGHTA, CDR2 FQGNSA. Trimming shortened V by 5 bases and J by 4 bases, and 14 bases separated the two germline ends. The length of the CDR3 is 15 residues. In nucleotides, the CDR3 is TGTGCCAGCAGCGACCGTGGGGTTTATAATGAAAAACTGTTTTTT. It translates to CASSDRGVYNEKLFF.

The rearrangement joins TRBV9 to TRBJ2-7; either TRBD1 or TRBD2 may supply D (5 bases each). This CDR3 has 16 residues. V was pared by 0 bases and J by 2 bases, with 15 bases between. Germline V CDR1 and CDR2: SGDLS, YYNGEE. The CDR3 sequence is CASSVEGDGLTYEQYF. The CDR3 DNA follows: TGTGCCAGCAGCGTAGAAGGGGACGGACTCACCTACGAGCAGTACTTC.

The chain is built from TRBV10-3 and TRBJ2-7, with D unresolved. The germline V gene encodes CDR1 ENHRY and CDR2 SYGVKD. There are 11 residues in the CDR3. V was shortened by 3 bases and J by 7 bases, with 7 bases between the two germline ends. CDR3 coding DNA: TGTGCCATCAGTGACAGGTCAGAGCAGTACTTC. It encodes CAISDRSEQYF.

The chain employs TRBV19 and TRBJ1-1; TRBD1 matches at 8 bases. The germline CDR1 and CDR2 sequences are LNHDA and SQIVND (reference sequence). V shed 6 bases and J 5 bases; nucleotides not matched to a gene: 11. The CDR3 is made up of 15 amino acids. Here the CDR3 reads CASSPLAGGGTEAFF. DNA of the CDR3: TGTGCCAGTAGCCCCCTTGCAGGGGGCGGAACTGAAGCTTTCTTT. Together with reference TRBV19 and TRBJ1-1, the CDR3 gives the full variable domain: DGGITQSPKYLFRKEGQNVTLSCEQNLNHDAMYWYRQDPGQGLRLIYYSQIVNDFQKGDIAEGYSVSREKKESFPLTVTSAQKNPTAFYLCASSPLAGGGTEAFFGQGTRLTVV.

The CDR3 protein is CASSLVSGRAFF. The CDR3 DNA reads as TGTGCCAGCAGCTTGGTCTCAGGGAGGGCTTTCTTT. This chain connects TRBV5-6 to TRBJ1-1; a weak D match, TRBD1 (5 bases). The CDR3 has 12 amino acids. V was cut by 0 bases and J by 11 bases, with 11 bases left in between. CDR1 is SGHDT, CDR2 YYEEEE, per germline.

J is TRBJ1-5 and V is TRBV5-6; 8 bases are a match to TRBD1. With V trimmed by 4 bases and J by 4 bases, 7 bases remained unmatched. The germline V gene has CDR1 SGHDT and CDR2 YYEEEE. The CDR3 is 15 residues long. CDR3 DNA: TGTGCCAGCAGCGAATACAGGGGGATTAATCAGCCCCAGCATTTT. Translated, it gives CASSEYRGINQPQHF.